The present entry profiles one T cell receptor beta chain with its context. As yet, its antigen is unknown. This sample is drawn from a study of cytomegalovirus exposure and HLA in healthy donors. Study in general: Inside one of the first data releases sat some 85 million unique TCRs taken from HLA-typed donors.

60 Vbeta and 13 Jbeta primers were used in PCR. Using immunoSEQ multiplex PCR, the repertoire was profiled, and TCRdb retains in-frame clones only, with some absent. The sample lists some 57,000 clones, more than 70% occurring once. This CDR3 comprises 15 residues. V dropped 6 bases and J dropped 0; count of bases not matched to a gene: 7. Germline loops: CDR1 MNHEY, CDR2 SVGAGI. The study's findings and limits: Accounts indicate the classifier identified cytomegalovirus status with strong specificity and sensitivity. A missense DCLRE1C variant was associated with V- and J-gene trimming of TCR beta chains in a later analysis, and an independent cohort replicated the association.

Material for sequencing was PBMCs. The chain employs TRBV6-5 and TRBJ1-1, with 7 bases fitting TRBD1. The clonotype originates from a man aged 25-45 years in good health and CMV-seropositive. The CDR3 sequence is CASSSRTGVNTEAFF. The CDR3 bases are TGTGCCAGCAGCTCCCGGACAGGAGTGAACACTGAAGCTTTCTTT.